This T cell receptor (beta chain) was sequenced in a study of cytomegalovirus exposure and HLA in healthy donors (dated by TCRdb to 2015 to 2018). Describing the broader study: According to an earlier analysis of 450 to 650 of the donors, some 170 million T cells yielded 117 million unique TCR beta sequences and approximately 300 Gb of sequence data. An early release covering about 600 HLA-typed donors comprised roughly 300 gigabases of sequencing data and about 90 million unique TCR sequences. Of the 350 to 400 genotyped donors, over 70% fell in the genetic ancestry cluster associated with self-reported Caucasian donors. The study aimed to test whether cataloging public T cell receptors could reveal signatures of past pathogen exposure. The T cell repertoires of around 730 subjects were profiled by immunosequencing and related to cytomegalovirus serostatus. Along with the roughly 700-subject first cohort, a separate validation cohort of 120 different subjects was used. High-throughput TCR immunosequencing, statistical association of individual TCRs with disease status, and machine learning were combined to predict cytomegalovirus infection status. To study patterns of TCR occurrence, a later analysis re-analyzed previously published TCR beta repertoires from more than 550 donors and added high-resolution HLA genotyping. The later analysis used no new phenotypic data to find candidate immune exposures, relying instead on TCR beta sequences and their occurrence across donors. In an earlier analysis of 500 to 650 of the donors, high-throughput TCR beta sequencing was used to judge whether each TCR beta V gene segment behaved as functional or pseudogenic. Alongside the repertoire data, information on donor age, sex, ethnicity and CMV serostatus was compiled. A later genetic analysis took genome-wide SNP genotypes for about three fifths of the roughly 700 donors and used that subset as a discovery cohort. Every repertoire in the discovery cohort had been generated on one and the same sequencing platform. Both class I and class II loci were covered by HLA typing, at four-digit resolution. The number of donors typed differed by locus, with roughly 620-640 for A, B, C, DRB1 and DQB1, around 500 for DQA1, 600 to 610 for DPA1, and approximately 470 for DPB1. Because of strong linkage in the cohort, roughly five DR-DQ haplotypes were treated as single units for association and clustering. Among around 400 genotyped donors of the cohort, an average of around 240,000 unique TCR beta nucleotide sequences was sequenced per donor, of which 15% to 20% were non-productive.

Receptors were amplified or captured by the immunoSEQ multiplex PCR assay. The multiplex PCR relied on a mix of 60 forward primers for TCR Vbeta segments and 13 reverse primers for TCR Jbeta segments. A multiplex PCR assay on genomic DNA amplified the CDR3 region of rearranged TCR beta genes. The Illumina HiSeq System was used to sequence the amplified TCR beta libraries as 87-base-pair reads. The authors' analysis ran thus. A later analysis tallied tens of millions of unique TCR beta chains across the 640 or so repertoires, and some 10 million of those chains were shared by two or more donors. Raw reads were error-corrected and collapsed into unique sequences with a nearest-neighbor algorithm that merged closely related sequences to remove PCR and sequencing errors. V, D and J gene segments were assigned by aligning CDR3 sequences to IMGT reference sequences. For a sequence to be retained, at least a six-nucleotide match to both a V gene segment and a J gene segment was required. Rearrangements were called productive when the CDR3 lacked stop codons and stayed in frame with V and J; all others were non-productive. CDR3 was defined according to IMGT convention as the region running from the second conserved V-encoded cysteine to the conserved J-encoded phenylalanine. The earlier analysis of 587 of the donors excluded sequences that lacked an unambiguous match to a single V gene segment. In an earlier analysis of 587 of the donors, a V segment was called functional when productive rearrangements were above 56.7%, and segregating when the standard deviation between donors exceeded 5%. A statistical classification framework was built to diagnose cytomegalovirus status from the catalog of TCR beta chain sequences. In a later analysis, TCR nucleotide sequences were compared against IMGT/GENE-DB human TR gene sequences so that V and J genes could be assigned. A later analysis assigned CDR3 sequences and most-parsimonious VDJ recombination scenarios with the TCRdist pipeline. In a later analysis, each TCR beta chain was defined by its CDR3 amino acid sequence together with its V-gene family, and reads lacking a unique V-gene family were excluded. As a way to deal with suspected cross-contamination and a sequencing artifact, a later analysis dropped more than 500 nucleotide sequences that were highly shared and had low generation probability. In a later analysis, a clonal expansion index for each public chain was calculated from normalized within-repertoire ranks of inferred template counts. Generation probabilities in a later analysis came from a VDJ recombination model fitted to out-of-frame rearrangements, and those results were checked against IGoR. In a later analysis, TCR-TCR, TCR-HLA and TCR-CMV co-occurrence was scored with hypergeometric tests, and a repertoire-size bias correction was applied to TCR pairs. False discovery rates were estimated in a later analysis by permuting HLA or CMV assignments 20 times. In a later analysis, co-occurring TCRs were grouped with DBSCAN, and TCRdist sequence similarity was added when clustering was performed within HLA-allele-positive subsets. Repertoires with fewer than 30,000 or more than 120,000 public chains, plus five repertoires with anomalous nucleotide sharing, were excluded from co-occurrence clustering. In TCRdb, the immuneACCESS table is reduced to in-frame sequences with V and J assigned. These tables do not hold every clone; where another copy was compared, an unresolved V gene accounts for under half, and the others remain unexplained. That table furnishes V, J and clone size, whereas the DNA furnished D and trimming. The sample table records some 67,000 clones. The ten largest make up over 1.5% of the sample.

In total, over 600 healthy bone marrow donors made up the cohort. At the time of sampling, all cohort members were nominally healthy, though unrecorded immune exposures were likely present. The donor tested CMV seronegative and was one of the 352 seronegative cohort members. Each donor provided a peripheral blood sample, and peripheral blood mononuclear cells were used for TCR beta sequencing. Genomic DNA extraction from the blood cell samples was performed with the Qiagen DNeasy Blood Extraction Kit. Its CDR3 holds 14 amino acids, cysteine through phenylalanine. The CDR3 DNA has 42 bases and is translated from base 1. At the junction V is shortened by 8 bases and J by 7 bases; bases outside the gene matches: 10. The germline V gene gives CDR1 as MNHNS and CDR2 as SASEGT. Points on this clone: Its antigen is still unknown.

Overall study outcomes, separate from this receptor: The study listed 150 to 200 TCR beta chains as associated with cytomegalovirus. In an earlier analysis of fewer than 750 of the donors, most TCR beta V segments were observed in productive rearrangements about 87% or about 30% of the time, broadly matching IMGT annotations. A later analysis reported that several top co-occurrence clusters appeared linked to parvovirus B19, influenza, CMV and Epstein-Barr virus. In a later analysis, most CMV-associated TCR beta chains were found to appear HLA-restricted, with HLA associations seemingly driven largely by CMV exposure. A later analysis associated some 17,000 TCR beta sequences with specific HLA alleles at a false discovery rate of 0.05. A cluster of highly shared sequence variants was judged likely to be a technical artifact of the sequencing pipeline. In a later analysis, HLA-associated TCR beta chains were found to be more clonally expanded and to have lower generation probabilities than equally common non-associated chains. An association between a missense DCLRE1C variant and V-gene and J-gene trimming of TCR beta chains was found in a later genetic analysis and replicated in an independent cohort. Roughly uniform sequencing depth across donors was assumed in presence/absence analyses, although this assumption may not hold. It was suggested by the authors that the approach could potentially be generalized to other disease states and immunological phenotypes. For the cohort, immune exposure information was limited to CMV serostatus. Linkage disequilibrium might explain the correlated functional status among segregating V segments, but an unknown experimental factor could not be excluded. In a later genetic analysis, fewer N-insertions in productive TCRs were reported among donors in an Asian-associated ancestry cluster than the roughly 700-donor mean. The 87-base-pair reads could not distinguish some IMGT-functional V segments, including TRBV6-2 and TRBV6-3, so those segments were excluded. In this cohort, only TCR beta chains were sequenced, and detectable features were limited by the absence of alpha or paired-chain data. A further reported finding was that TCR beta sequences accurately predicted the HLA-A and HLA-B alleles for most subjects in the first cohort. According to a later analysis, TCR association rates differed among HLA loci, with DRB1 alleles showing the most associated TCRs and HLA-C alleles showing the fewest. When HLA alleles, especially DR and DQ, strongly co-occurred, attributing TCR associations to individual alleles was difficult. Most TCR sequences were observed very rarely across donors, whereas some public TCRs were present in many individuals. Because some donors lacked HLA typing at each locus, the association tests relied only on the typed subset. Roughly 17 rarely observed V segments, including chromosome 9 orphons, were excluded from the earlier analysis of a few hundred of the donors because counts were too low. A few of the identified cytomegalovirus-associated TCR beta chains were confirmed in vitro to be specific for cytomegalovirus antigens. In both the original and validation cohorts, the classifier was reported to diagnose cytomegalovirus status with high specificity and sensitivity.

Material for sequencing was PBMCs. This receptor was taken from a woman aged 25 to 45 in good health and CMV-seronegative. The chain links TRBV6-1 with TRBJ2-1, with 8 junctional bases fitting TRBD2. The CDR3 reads CASLGGGWGNEQFF. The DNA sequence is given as TGTGCCAGCCTCGGGGGGGGATGGGGAAATGAGCAGTTCTTC.